These T cell receptor beta chains were read from a single sample in a study of beta chain features in type 1 diabetes. Generated by immunoSEQ multiplex PCR, the TCRdb table keeps only in-frame clones and is missing some. Of hundreds of thousands of clones listed, about 14% were seen once; the top ten hold approximately 0.042%. The sequenced sample consisted of naive CD4+ T cells from blood. The receptors were sampled from a man between 18 and 35 years old with type 1 diabetes. The conserved cysteine and the conserved F or W are not part of the CDR3 here. Fields, in order: J gene, V gene, D gene, CDR3 protein. A D gene is named only where the DNA matches it firmly.

j_call: TRBJ1-3
v_call: TRBV30
d_call: -
cdr3_aa: AWSLLSGNTIY

j_call: TRBJ2-3
v_call: TRBV25-1
d_call: -
cdr3_aa: ASKTDWDTQY

j_call: TRBJ2-1
v_call: TRBV11-2
d_call: -
cdr3_aa: ASSPLSSYNEQF

j_call: TRBJ1-2
v_call: TRBV4-3
d_call: -
cdr3_aa: ASSQESNYGYT

j_call: TRBJ2-1
v_call: TRBV5-4
d_call: TRBD2
cdr3_aa: ASSAPWGGGNEQF

j_call: TRBJ2-3
v_call: TRBV21-1
d_call: -
cdr3_aa: ASCREVPLTHPQRGTDTQY

j_call: TRBJ1-1
v_call: TRBV2
d_call: -
cdr3_aa: ASSVDGNTEAF

j_call: TRBJ2-1
v_call: TRBV29-1
d_call: TRBD2
cdr3_aa: SASGSSYNEQF

j_call: TRBJ2-7
v_call: TRBV4-3
d_call: -
cdr3_aa: ASSQSQAHNHEQY

j_call: TRBJ2-1
v_call: TRBV13
d_call: -
cdr3_aa: ASSFLKLSYNEQF

j_call: TRBJ2-1
v_call: TRBV25-1
d_call: TRBD2
cdr3_aa: ASSAIGGSSYNEQF

j_call: TRBJ2-7
v_call: TRBV25-1
d_call: TRBD1
cdr3_aa: ASSEFRTGGYEQY

j_call: TRBJ1-5
v_call: TRBV7-2
d_call: -
cdr3_aa: ASSPTGGNQPQH

j_call: TRBJ2-7
v_call: TRBV27
d_call: TRBD1
cdr3_aa: ATLTGNEQY

j_call: TRBJ2-7
v_call: TRBV27
d_call: -
cdr3_aa: ASSYSGRAYEQY

j_call: TRBJ2-7
v_call: TRBV18
d_call: -
cdr3_aa: ASSPQAGWYEQY

j_call: TRBJ2-7
v_call: TRBV7-6
d_call: TRBD1
cdr3_aa: ASSERQGAGEQY

j_call: TRBJ2-6
v_call: TRBV7-2
d_call: -
cdr3_aa: ASSSRVEGANVLT

j_call: TRBJ1-2
v_call: TRBV7-2
d_call: TRBD1
cdr3_aa: ASSLAGQGDGYT

j_call: TRBJ2-3
v_call: TRBV5-4
d_call: -
cdr3_aa: ASSQARTDTQY

j_call: TRBJ2-7
v_call: TRBV29-1
d_call: -
cdr3_aa: SVVGEGKSYEQY

j_call: TRBJ2-1
v_call: TRBV4-3
d_call: TRBD2
cdr3_aa: ASSHRGGSYNEQF

j_call: TRBJ2-7
v_call: TRBV20-1
d_call: -
cdr3_aa: SARRGEQY

j_call: TRBJ2-3
v_call: TRBV19
d_call: -
cdr3_aa: ASSIGGRQGDTQY

j_call: TRBJ1-4
v_call: TRBV29-1
d_call: -
cdr3_aa: SATRGSNEKLF

j_call: TRBJ2-3
v_call: TRBV7-3
d_call: TRBD2
cdr3_aa: ASSRTSGADTQY

j_call: TRBJ2-7
v_call: TRBV5-1
d_call: TRBD2
cdr3_aa: ASSLTSLNYEQY

j_call: TRBJ2-1
v_call: TRBV29-1
d_call: -
cdr3_aa: SVERESHEQF

j_call: TRBJ2-3
v_call: TRBV12-2
d_call: -
cdr3_aa: ASRFWGPGTDTQY

j_call: TRBJ2-1
v_call: TRBV2
d_call: -
cdr3_aa: ASSPLRGYNEQF

j_call: TRBJ2-5
v_call: TRBV4-2
d_call: TRBD1
cdr3_aa: ASSQGQGARETQY

j_call: TRBJ1-6
v_call: TRBV5-1
d_call: -
cdr3_aa: ASSSRTGNSPLH

j_call: TRBJ2-1
v_call: TRBV6-5
d_call: TRBD2
cdr3_aa: ASSLLAGGYNEQF

j_call: TRBJ2-7
v_call: TRBV20-1
d_call: -
cdr3_aa: SAPLYEQY

j_call: TRBJ2-5
v_call: TRBV18
d_call: -
cdr3_aa: ASSPPMRQETQY